The TCR beta chain described here comes from a study of cytomegalovirus exposure and HLA in healthy donors. Study-level results: Common viral pathogens seemed, in a later analysis, to connect with several of the most significant clusters. Most of the TCR beta V segments (in an earlier analysis) were productive either about 90% or about 30% of the time. A missense DCLRE1C variant was associated with V- and J-gene trimming of TCR beta chains in a later analysis, and an independent cohort replicated the association. Most TCR sequences were seen very rarely across donors, but some public TCRs occurred in many.

A multiplex PCR was run with 60 Vbeta primers and 13 Jbeta primers. TCRdb's copy holds only in-frame clones and misses some; the assay was immunoSEQ multiplex PCR. The sample carries 30,000 to 45,000 clones, 86% recorded once. As for this clone: Its antigen is undetermined.

CDR1 SGHAT and CDR2 FQNNGV come from the germline V gene. This CDR3 is built from 14 residues. The J segment lost 7 bases and the V segment lost 5 bases, leaving 6 bases of the junction unmatched. The chain joins TRBV11-2 to TRBJ1-2; TRBD1 matches at 11 bases. The source material was PBMCs. The receptor was derived from a woman in her forties in good health and CMV-seropositive. The CDR3 DNA sequence: TGTGCCAGCAGCCCGGGACAGGGGGGTTTTGGCTACACCTTC. Protein: CASSPGQGGFGYTF.